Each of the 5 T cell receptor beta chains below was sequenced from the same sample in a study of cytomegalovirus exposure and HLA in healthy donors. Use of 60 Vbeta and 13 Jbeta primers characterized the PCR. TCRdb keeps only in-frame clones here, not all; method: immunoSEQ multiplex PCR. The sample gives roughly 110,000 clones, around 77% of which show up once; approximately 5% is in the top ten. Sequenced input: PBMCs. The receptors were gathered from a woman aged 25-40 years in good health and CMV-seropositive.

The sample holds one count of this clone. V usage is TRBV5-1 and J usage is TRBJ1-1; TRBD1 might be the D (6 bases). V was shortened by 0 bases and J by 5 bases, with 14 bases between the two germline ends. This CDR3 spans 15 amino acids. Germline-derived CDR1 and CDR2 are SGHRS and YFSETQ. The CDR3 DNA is TGCGCCAGCAGCTTGGGAGCGGGGGGGCGGACTGAAGCTTTCTTT. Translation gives CASSLGAGGRTEAFF.

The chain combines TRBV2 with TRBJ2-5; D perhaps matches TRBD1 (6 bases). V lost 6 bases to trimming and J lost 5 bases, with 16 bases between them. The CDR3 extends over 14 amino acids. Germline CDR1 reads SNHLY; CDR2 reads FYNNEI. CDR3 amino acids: CASSPEWGRETQYF. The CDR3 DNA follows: TGTGCCAGCAGCCCGGAGTGGGGGCGGGAGACCCAGTACTTC. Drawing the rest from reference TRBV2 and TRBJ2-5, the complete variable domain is EPEVTQTPSHQVTQMGQEVILRCVPISNHLYFYWYRQILGQKVEFLVSFYNNEISEKSEIFDDQFSVERPDGSNFTLKIRSTKLEDSAMYFCASSPEWGRETQYFGPGTRLLVL.

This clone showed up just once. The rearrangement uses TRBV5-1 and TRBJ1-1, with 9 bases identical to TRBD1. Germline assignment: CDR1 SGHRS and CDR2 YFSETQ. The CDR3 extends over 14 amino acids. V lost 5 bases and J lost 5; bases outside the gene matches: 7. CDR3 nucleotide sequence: TGCGCCAGCAGTATACAGGGGGCGAGGACTGAAGCTTTCTTT. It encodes CASSIQGARTEAFF.

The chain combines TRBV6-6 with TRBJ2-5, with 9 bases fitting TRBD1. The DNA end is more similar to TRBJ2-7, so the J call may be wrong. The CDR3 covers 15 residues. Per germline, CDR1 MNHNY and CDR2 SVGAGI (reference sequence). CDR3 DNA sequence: TGTGCCAGCAGTTCACAGGGGGCACCGGACTACGAGCAGTACTTC. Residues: CASSSQGAPDYEQYF.

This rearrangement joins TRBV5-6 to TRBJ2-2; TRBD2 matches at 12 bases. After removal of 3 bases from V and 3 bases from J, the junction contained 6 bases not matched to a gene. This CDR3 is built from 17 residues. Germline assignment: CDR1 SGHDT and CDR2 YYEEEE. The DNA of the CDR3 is TGTGCCAGCAGCTGGGGGACTAGCGGGTTAGACACCGGGGAGCTGTTTTTT. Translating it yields CASSWGTSGLDTGELFF.